This TCR beta chain was found in a study of early stage breast cancer tumors. Study-wide context: The ER+/PR+/HER2- tumors included 7 to 9 ductal and a handful of lobular carcinomas.

This clone was recorded once. The antigen remains unidentified. The study's findings and limits: Tumor and normal breast were distinguished via blood comparison in about 90% of the 16 patients. Most shared enriched TCRB sequences were commonly generated ones. Chain pairing and CD4, CD8 or FOXP3 expression were not captured.

The junction had 7 bases not matched to a gene; V was cut back by 3 bases and J by 9 bases. Per the germline V gene, CDR1 is SGHDT and CDR2 is YYEEEE. This CDR3 is 15 amino acids long. Profiled with immunoSEQ multiplex PCR; TCRdb holds only in-frame clones, not every one. Among some 75,000 clones, approximately 79% were seen once, and the ten largest hold approximately 3.7%. Sequencing was done on a sample of blood. V usage is TRBV5-6 and J usage is TRBJ2-1; 12 bases match TRBD1. The source of this sequence is a person in their 60s with breast cancer. This CDR3 is CASSSGTGGAIEQFF. The CDR3, as DNA: TGTGCCAGCAGCTCCGGGACAGGGGGCGCAATTGAGCAGTTCTTC.